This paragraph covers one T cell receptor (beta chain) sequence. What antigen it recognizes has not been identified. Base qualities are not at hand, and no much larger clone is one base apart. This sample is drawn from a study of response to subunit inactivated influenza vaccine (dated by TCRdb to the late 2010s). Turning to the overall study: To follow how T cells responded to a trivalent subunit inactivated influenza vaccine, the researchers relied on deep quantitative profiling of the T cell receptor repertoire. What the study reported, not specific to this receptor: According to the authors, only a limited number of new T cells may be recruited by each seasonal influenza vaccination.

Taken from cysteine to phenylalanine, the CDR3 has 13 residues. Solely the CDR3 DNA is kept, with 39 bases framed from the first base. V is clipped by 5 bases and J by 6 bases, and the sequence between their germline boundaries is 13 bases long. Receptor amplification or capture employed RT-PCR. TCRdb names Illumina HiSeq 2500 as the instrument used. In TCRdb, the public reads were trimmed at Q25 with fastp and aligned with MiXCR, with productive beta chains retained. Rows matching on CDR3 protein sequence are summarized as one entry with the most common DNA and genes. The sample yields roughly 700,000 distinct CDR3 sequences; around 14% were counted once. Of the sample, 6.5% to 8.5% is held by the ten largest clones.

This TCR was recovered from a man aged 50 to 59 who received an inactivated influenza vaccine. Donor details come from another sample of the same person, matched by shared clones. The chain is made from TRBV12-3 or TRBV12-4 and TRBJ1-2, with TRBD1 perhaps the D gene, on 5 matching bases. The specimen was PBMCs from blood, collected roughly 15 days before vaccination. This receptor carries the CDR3 CASSPTGLNGYTF. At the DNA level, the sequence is TGTGCCAGCAGTCCGACGGGACTTAATGGCTACACCTTC.